The source of this T cell receptor beta chain is a study of blood T cell repertoires in COVID-19. Original processing methods: Estimated nucleated cell counts came from reference gene primer amplification. Method: immunoSEQ multiplex PCR; TCRdb's copy keeps in-frame clones and lacks some. That table is the source of V, J and clone size, and D and trimming were worked out from the DNA. The sample yields fewer than 250,000 clones, roughly 90% seen once. Per the germline V gene, CDR1 is LGHNT and CDR2 is FRNRAP. The CDR3 totals 11 residues. The germline V and J ends were trimmed by 5 bases and 5 bases, with 4 bases remaining between them. Recruits, aged roughly 18 to 95 years, lived in about two dozen US areas. Cohort allocation depended upon clinical history that participants reported. Two negative PCRs, clearance, or symptom resolution characterized the recovered Cohort 3 donors.

The clonotype originates from a woman under 30 who had recovered from COVID-19. The sequenced sample consisted of PBMCs or T cells enriched from blood (not recorded which). This sequence joins TRBV12-5 and TRBJ1-5; D call uncertain. CDR3 sequence reads: CASGTDQPQHF. The DNA of the CDR3 is TGTGCTAGTGGTACAGATCAGCCCCAGCATTTT.